The subject of this entry is one TCR beta chain. TCRdb passed the PCR reads through MiXCR, listing each CDR3 protein once. The sample holds more than 85,000 distinct CDR3 sequences, roughly half seen once. These data belong to a study of CDR3 diversity in severe acne. Trimming pared 2 bases from V and 3 bases from J, leaving 14 bases between. The CDR3 consists of 16 residues. CDR1 and CDR2 from the germline V gene are MNHNY and SVGAGI (reference sequence). This TCR was recovered from a male donor with acne. Sequenced input: blood. The chain carries TRBV6-6 and TRBJ1-5; D remains ambiguous. Written as DNA, the CDR3 is TGTGCCAGCAGTTACATTTGGACTCAGAACAATCAGCCCCAGCATTTT. Its protein is CASSYIWTQNNQPQHF.